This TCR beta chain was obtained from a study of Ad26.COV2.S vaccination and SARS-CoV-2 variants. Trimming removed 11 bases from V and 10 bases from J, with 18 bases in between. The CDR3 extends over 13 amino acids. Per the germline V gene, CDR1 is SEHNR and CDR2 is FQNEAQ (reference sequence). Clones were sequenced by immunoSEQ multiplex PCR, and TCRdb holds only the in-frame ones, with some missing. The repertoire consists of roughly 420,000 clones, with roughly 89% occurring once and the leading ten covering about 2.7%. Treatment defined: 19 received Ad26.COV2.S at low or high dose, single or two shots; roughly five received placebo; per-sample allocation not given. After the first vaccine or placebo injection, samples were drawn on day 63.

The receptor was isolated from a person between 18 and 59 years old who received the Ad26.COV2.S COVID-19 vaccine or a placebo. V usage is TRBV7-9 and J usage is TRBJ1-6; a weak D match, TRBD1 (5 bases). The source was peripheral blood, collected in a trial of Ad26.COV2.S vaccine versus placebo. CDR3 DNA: TGTGCCTCCTCCCGGGGCCGCGGCTCACCCCTCCACTTT. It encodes CASSRGRGSPLHF. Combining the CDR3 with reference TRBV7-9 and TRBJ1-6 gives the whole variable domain DTGVSQNPRHKITKRGQNVTFRCDPISEHNRLYWYRQTLGQGPEFLTYFQNEAQLEKSRLLSDRFSAERPKGSFSTLEIQRTEQGDSAMYLCASSRGRGSPLHFGNGTRLTVT.